The 29 T cell receptor beta chains reported below all come from one sample, sequenced in a study of metastatic and nonmetastatic thyroid tumors. Patients had received no treatment of any kind before thyroid surgery. TCRdb reprocessed the PCR reads using MiXCR. The table includes 40,000 or so clones, about 24% detected once. The sample was blood. The receptors were sampled from a female donor with papillary thyroid cancer or a benign thyroid nodule (not recorded which). Some clones in this sample may be carry-over from other donors' samples.

This clone was seen many times. The chain employs TRBV24-1 and TRBJ2-5; a weak D match, TRBD2 (6 bases). The CDR3 covers 14 residues. Trimming stripped 8 bases from V and 0 bases from J, with 12 bases between. Per the germline V gene, CDR1 is KGHDR and CDR2 is SFDVKD. The CDR3 coding sequence is TGTGCCACCATGGACGTAGCGGACCAAGAGACCCAGTACTTC. Amino acids: CATMDVADQETQYF.

This clone was counted ten times or more. The chain links TRBV12-3 or TRBV12-4 to TRBJ2-4, with 8 nucleotides matching TRBD1. With V trimmed by 6 bases and J by 0 bases, 7 bases remained unmatched. The CDR3 extends over 16 amino acids. The CDR3 nucleotides read TGTGCCAGCAGCTCCTGGGACAGGTTAGCCAAAAACATTCAGTACTTC. This translates into CASSSWDRLAKNIQYF.

The V call is TRBV5-5, the J call TRBJ1-3; TRBD1 might be the D (6 bases). V lost 6 bases to trimming and J lost 4 bases, with 11 bases between them. The CDR3 has 13 residues. CDR1 is SGHKS and CDR2 is YYEKEE in the germline V gene (reference sequence). For the CDR3, the DNA is TGTGCCAGCACCCCGGGGACAGGAAACACCATATATTTT. Its protein product is CASTPGTGNTIYF.

This clone was picked up many times. The chain links TRBV18 to TRBJ2-4, with D hard to call. CDR1 and CDR2 (germline): KGHSH, LQKENI. The CDR3 totals 15 residues. Deletions cut 2 bases from V and 0 bases from J, with 8 bases between. The CDR3 here is CASSPGLLAKNIQYF. As DNA, the CDR3 is TGTGCCAGCTCACCAGGGCTCTTAGCCAAAAACATTCAGTACTTC.

This clone was counted at least ten times. V and J are TRBV6-1 and TRBJ2-3; 9 nucleotides line up with TRBD2. This CDR3 has 16 amino acids. CDR1 is MNHNS and CDR2 is SASEGT in the germline V gene. V lost 1 base, J lost 4 bases, and 6 bases stayed unmatched. The CDR3 region is CASSEGVAGAPDTQYF. CDR3 DNA sequence: TGTGCCAGCAGTGAAGGGGTAGCGGGAGCCCCAGATACGCAGTATTTT.

This clone has only one observation. The chain is built from TRBV5-4 and TRBJ2-5; perhaps TRBD1 as D (5 bases). The CDR3 runs to 14 residues. In germline, CDR1 is SGHNT, CDR2 YYREEE (reference sequence). V lost 3 bases, J lost 5 bases, and 14 bases lay in between. As DNA, the CDR3 is TGTGCCAGCAGCTCACGACAGTGGGCTGAGACCCAGTACTTC. Translating gives CASSSRQWAETQYF.

The chain carries TRBV28 and TRBJ2-7; D might be TRBD2 (5 bases). This CDR3 contains 13 residues. Looked up from germline, CDR1 is MDHEN and CDR2 is SYDVKM. V lost 3 bases, J lost 7 bases, and 13 bases lay in between. The CDR3 region has the DNA TGTGCCAGCAGTTTTTCGGGATCCTGGGAGCAGTACTTC. It encodes CASSFSGSWEQYF. Full variable domain (missing parts from reference TRBV28 and TRBJ2-7): DVKVTQSSRYLVKRTGEKVFLECVQDMDHENMFWYRQDPGLGLRLIYFSYDVKMKEKGDIPEGYSVSREKKERFSLILESASTNQTSMYLCASSFSGSWEQYFGPGTRLTVT.

This clone has a count of ten or more. This chain uses TRBV9 with TRBJ2-7; no definite D call. The ends were cut back, 0 bases at V and 5 bases at J, with 15 bases in the middle. Germline CDR1 and CDR2: SGDLS and YYNGEE. This CDR3 region has 15 residues. The CDR3 DNA reads TGTGCCAGCAGCGTAGGGCAGGCCTACGCCAACGAGCAGTACTTC. Its translation: CASSVGQAYANEQYF.

In its sample, this clone was seen many times. The chain recombines TRBV12-3 or TRBV12-4 with TRBJ1-3; 9 bases agree with TRBD1. The CDR3 loop spans 16 amino acids. The V gene end was trimmed by 5 bases and the J gene end by 2 bases; junction bases not matched to a gene: 7. DNA for the CDR3: TGTGCCAGCAGTCCATCGACAGGGGGTACTGGAAACACCATATATTTT. Protein sequence: CASSPSTGGTGNTIYF.

In this sample, this clone turned up many times. The chain recombines TRBV20-1 with TRBJ1-6; the D is unclear. Trimming stripped 1 base from V and 7 bases from J, with 11 bases between. The CDR3 sequence is 14 residues long. Germline-derived CDR1 and CDR2 are DFQATT and SNEGSKA (reference sequence). CDR3 DNA sequence: TGCAGTGCTAGAGTGTGGCAGAACAATTCACCCCTCCACTTT. It translates to CSARVWQNNSPLHF.

As concerns this clone: One end of the junction is discordant with germline, which a read error may explain. This sample also contains other DNA sequences that code for the same CDR3. This chain connects TRBV11-2 to TRBJ1-4; 7 nucleotides match TRBD1. The CDR3 runs 14 residues. Germline values: CDR1 SGHAT, CDR2 FQNNGV. In DNA, the CDR3 is TGTGCCAGTAGCCTGGACAGGAACAATGAAAAACTTTTTTTT. Translating it yields CASSLDRNNEKLFF.

This clone was seen at least ten times. The rearrangement uses TRBV2 and TRBJ1-2; 8 bases line up with TRBD1. V lost 5 bases, J lost 6 bases, and 2 bases stayed unmatched. CDR3 length equals 12 residues. Per germline, CDR1 SNHLY and CDR2 FYNNEI. In DNA form, the CDR3 reads TGTGCCAGCAGTACCAGGGGGCATGGCTACACCTTC. This codes for CASSTRGHGYTF. The full variable domain, completed using reference TRBV2 and TRBJ1-2, is EPEVTQTPSHQVTQMGQEVILRCVPISNHLYFYWYRQILGQKVEFLVSFYNNEISEKSEIFDDQFSVERPDGSNFTLKIRSTKLEDSAMYFCASSTRGHGYTFGSGTRLTVV.

In its sample, this clone was seen many times. V usage is TRBV9 and J usage is TRBJ2-7, with D maybe TRBD2 (6 bases). Between the trimmed V and J ends, which lost 3 bases and 5 bases, there was a span of 15 bases. The CDR3 sequence is 14 residues long. Germline CDR1 is SGDLS and CDR2 is YYNGEE. In nucleotides, the CDR3 is TGTGCCAGCAGCGGGAGGGCCGGTATCGACGAGCAGTACTTC. Amino acid sequence: CASSGRAGIDEQYF.

V gene TRBV27 combines with J gene TRBJ2-7, with a tentative D call TRBD2 (6 bases). The germline CDR1 and CDR2 sequences are MNHEY and SMNVEV (reference sequence). Trimming pared 3 bases from V and 0 bases from J, leaving 9 bases between. The CDR3 contains 14 residues. The CDR3 reads CASSFSGYSYEQYF. CDR3 sequence (DNA): TGTGCCAGCAGTTTTAGCGGCTACTCCTACGAGCAGTACTTC.

This clone was counted between two and nine times. The V and J genes are TRBV28 and TRBJ2-1; D possibly uses TRBD1 or TRBD2 (5 bases each). The germline CDR1 and CDR2 sequences are MDHEN and SYDVKM. The CDR3 totals 13 residues. V was clipped by 8 bases and J by 7 bases, with 15 bases between them. DNA of the CDR3: TGTGCCAGCCGTGGGACCTCGCTTAATGAGCAGTTCTTC. It yields the protein CASRGTSLNEQFF.

In this sample, this clone turned up a few times. A read error may produce the germline difference seen at one junction end. The V and J genes are TRBV27 and TRBJ2-3; TRBD1 might be the D (5 bases). Germline values: CDR1 MNHEY, CDR2 SMNVEV (reference sequence). The CDR3 extends over 15 amino acids. CDR3 sequence reads: CVSSLGQYSTDTQYF. DNA for the CDR3: TGTGTCAGCAGTCTCGGACAATATAGCACAGATACGCAGTATTTT.

This clone was counted between two and nine times. In DNA form, the CDR3 reads TGTGCCAGCAGTTTGTTACCGACAGAGACTGAAGCTTTCTTT. Residues: CASSLLPTETEAFF. The chain carries TRBV28 and TRBJ1-1; tentatively, D is TRBD1 (5 bases). The CDR3 is 14 amino acids. The germline gives CDR1 MDHEN, CDR2 SYDVKM. Between the trimmed V and J ends, which lost 3 bases and 5 bases, there was a span of 13 bases.

This clone appeared many times. The rearrangement links TRBV29-1 to TRBJ1-2; maybe TRBD1 (6 bases). The V end lost 6 bases, the J end lost 4 bases, and 15 bases lay between the germline ends. CDR3 length: 13 amino acids. Germline-derived CDR1 and CDR2 are SQVTM and ANQGSEA. The CDR3 nucleotides are TGCAGCGTCCTCGGGCAGGGGATCTATGGCTACACCTTC. It translates to CSVLGQGIYGYTF.

This clone is termed medium-sized. The chain uses TRBV6-2 or TRBV6-3 and TRBJ2-1; TRBD2 matches 14 bases. The CDR3 contains 15 residues. After removal of 3 bases from V and 8 bases from J, the junction contained 3 bases not matched to a gene. CDR1 is MNHEY, CDR2 SVGEGT, per germline. The CDR3 region has the DNA TGTGCCAGCAGTTATCGACTAGCGGGGGGGGATGAGCAGTTCTTC. Its translation is CASSYRLAGGDEQFF.

This clone was counted at least ten times. This chain links TRBV29-1 with TRBJ2-7; TRBD1 matches at 7 bases. V was clipped by 4 bases and J by 4 bases; unmatched bases: 10. Germline assignment: CDR1 SQVTM and CDR2 ANQGSEA. CDR3 length: 14 residues. Here the CDR3 DNA reads TGCAGCGTTGGAGACAGGGTGGCCCCTTACGAGCAGTACTTC. Its protein is CSVGDRVAPYEQYF.

The chain links TRBV3-1 to TRBJ1-5; D gene ambiguous. The V gene's germline CDR1 is LGHDT and CDR2 YNNKEL (reference sequence). The CDR3 consists of 13 residues. V was pared by 4 bases and J by 7 bases, with 11 bases between. The CDR3 spells CASSPDGTQPQHF. The DNA of the CDR3 is TGTGCCAGCAGCCCGGACGGCACCCAGCCCCAGCATTTT.

This clone has a count of ten or more. CDR3 sequence reads: CASSFLATGGLNEQYF. The CDR3 DNA reads as TGTGCCAGCAGTTTCCTCGCGACAGGGGGGCTCAACGAGCAGTACTTC. V and J are TRBV28 and TRBJ2-7, with TRBD1 matching over 9 bases. The junction had 11 bases not matched to a gene; V was cut back by 3 bases and J by 5 bases. Germline V gives CDR1 MDHEN, CDR2 SYDVKM. This CDR3 comprises 16 residues.

There are many counts of this clone. The genes are TRBV28 and TRBJ1-4; TRBD1 aligns across 8 bases. The V gene's germline CDR1 is MDHEN and CDR2 SYDVKM. V shed 1 base, J shed 10 bases, and the junction held 11 bases outside the gene matches. CDR3 length: 16 amino acids. CDR3 DNA: TGTGCCAGCAGTTTATCCCGACAGGGGCATAGGCTAAAACTGTTTTTT. Encoded protein: CASSLSRQGHRLKLFF. Based on the CDR3 plus reference TRBV28 and TRBJ1-4, the full variable domain is DVKVTQSSRYLVKRTGEKVFLECVQDMDHENMFWYRQDPGLGLRLIYFSYDVKMKEKGDIPEGYSVSREKKERFSLILESASTNQTSMYLCASSLSRQGHRLKLFFGSGTQLSVL.

The V gene is TRBV20-1, the J gene TRBJ2-7, with 10 nucleotides matching TRBD2. The J segment lost 0 bases and the V segment lost 6 bases, leaving 5 bases of the junction unmatched. CDR1 is DFQATT and CDR2 is SNEGSKA in the germline V gene (reference sequence). There are 14 residues in the CDR3. This CDR3 reads CSAHTSGTSYEQYF. The CDR3 DNA is TGCAGTGCCCATACTAGCGGGACCTCCTACGAGCAGTACTTC.

In its sample, this clone was seen many times. V usage is TRBV19 and J usage is TRBJ2-6; 11 bases are a match to TRBD2. The length of the CDR3 is 17 residues. Germline CDR1 reads LNHDA; CDR2 reads SQIVND (reference sequence). Trimming at V came to 9 bases and at J to 0 bases, leaving 7 bases not matched to a gene. For the CDR3, the DNA is TGTGCCAGCTCCCGACTAGCGGGGAACTCTGGGGCCAACGTCCTGACTTTC. This encodes CASSRLAGNSGANVLTF.

This clone was detected many times. V is TRBV5-5 and J is TRBJ2-7; 7 bases are a match to TRBD1. Trimming took 3 bases from V and 2 from J; bases not matched to a gene: 2. The CDR3 loop spans 13 amino acids. Germline V gene sequence: CDR1 SGHKS, CDR2 YYEKEE (reference sequence). The CDR3 region is CASSSQGAYEQYF. In DNA form, the CDR3 reads TGTGCCAGCAGCTCTCAGGGGGCCTACGAGCAGTACTTC.

This clone was found a few times. The chain combines TRBV6-2 or TRBV6-3 with TRBJ1-2, with 7 nucleotides matching TRBD1. Losses at the gene ends were 1 base for V and 10 bases for J; bases not matched to a gene: 6. The germline V gene has CDR1 MNHEY and CDR2 SVGEGT. The CDR3 is 13 amino acids. The CDR3 protein is CASSYWDSCDYTF. The CDR3 bases are TGTGCCAGCAGTTACTGGGACAGTTGTGACTACACCTTC.

This chain links TRBV5-1 with TRBJ2-2, with D possibly matching TRBD2 (6 bases). Trimming cost V 1 base and J 6 bases, with 13 bases left between them. This CDR3 comprises 15 residues. Germline CDR1 reads SGHRS; CDR2 reads YFSETQ. CDR3 DNA sequence: TGCGCCAGCAGCTTGCGTTGGGGGACTGCCGGGGAGCTGTTTTTT. Residues: CASSLRWGTAGELFF. The full variable domain, rest sourced from reference TRBV5-1 and TRBJ2-2, is KAGVTQTPRYLIKTRGQQVTLSCSPISGHRSVSWYQQTPGQGLQFLFEYFSETQRNKGNFPGRFSGRQFSNSRSEMNVSTLELGDSALYLCASSLRWGTAGELFFGEGSRLTVL.

Of note for this clone: Since the CDR3 does not end with the conserved phenylalanine or tryptophan, this likely comes from a read error. The chain links TRBV5-1 to TRBJ2-1; 7 nucleotides align to TRBD2. Germline V gene sequence: CDR1 SGHRS, CDR2 YFSETQ. The CDR3 is made up of 16 amino acids. This CDR3 is CASIVTSSSSYNEQFL. DNA for the CDR3: TGCGCCAGCATCGTGACTAGCTCCTCCTCCTACAATGAACAGTTCCTC.